The rows below give T cell receptor beta chains drawn from one sample of a study of T cell clonotyping in hematopoietic cell transplantation. Libraries were prepared by immunoSEQ multiplex PCR; TCRdb keeps only in-frame clonotypes and omits some of them. The table has roughly 15,000 clones, approximately 85% seen once. The sample comprised peripheral blood mononuclear cells. The receptors stem from a woman between 40 and 50 years old in good health. Some clones in this sample may be carry-over from other donors' samples. CDR3s include the opening cysteine and the closing phenylalanine or tryptophan. D genes are given only for firm matches. Clone size is shown for a subset of rows, as once, few, many or a class of expanded clone.

TRBV18	TRBJ2-7	.	.	TGTGCCAGCTCACCAATGATGGACAACTCCTACGAGCAGTACTTC	CASSPMMDNSYEQYF
TRBV30	TRBJ1-2	.	.	TGTGCCTGGGACCAGGACGTCTATGGCTACACCTTC	CAWDQDVYGYTF
TRBV6-1	TRBJ1-5	.	.	TGTGCCAGCAGTGAAACGGGGATGGGGAATCAGCCCCAGCATTTT	CASSETGMGNQPQHF
TRBV4-3	TRBJ1-2	.	.	TGCGCCAGCCAACCTTTTGAGGGGACTGGAGGCTACACCTTC	CASQPFEGTGGYTF
TRBV28	TRBJ2-1	.	.	TGTGCCAGCAGTCCCTCCCGTCGACAGTCCTACAATGAGCAGTTCTTC	CASSPSRRQSYNEQFF
TRBV28	TRBJ2-7	.	.	TGTGCCAGCAGTCCCCCGGCGTCCTACGAGCAGTACTTC	CASSPPASYEQYF
TRBV5-6	TRBJ2-3	.	.	TGTGCCAGCAGCTTGCGGGGTGGACAGCGCACAGATACGCAGTATTTT	CASSLRGGQRTDTQYF
TRBV29-1	TRBJ2-3	.	.	TGCAGCGCCAGGACTAGCACAGATACGCAGTATTTT	CSARTSTDTQYF
TRBV7-9	TRBJ1-5	.	few	TGTGCCAGCAGCTTGGTTGTATCGTATAGCAATCAGCCCCAGCATTTT	CASSLVVSYSNQPQHF
TRBV28	TRBJ2-7	.	.	TGTGCCAGCAGTTTTTCGGGTCCAACAGTCGAGCAGTACTTC	CASSFSGPTVEQYF
TRBV19	TRBJ2-5	.	.	TGTGCCAGAACTCTAGCGCTTACTTCACAAGAGACCCAGTACTTC	CARTLALTSQETQYF
TRBV25-1	TRBJ1-2	.	.	TGTGCCAGCAGTTTATCAAGGGGTTATGGCTACACCTTC	CASSLSRGYGYTF
TRBV4-2	TRBJ1-5	.	.	TGTGCCAGCAGCCAAGATGCCTCCTTGGCTCTGGGGGGCGGTAGCAATCAGCCCCAGCATTTT	CASSQDASLALGGGSNQPQHF
TRBV5-4	TRBJ1-4	TRBD1	.	TGTGCCAGCAGCTTGGGCGGACAGGGGAATGAAAAACTGTTTTTT	CASSLGGQGNEKLFF
TRBV7-2	TRBJ2-2	TRBD2	.	TGTGCCGGAAACAGGCTAGCGGACACCGGGGAGCTGTTTTTT	CAGNRLADTGELFF
TRBV5-1	TRBJ2-3	.	.	TGCGCCAGCAGGGGGTTATCCGGGGGTAGAGATACGCAGTATTTT	CASRGLSGGRDTQYF
TRBV7-2	TRBJ2-2	TRBD1	.	TGTGCCAGCGCCACCTTGCGTACGGGACAGGGAAACACCGGGGAGCTGTTTTTT	CASATLRTGQGNTGELFF
TRBV4-2	TRBJ1-5	.	.	TGTGCCAGCAGCCAAAGGCCCGAAGGCAATCAGCCCCAGCATTTT	CASSQRPEGNQPQHF
TRBV11-3	TRBJ2-2	TRBD2	.	TGTGCCAGCAGGCGTGGGGGGGGGACCGGGGAGCTGTTTTTT	CASRRGGGTGELFF
TRBV6-6	TRBJ2-7	.	.	TGTGCCAGCAGCCCATCACAGGGGGGGGTTTACGAGCAGTACTTC	CASSPSQGGVYEQYF
TRBV30	TRBJ1-1	.	.	TGTGCCTGGAGTGTAAGCCGTTTGAACACTGAAGCTTTCTTT	CAWSVSRLNTEAFF
TRBV30	TRBJ1-3	.	.	TGTGCCTGGAGCGCCGACAGTTACTCTGGAAACACCATATATTTT	CAWSADSYSGNTIYF
TRBV5-8	TRBJ2-6	.	.	TGTGCCAGCAGACATCGCTTAGGGTCTGGGGCCAACGTCCTGACTTTC	CASRHRLGSGANVLTF